One TCR beta chain is described in this entry. The sample is drawn from a study of CD8 T cells in ankylosing spondylitis. In TCRdb, the 5' RACE reads were re-called with MiXCR into one record per CDR3 protein. The repertoire holds 300,000 to 400,000 distinct CDR3 sequences, with 11% as singletons. The sequence came from a female donor with ankylosing spondylitis or in good health (not recorded which). Sequenced input: blood, either unsorted or a sorted T cell fraction (not recorded which).

The CDR3 DNA reads as TGCGCCAGCAGCTTGTCCCCCACGACGGGCGAGCAGTACTTC. Residues: CASSLSPTTGEQYF. The rearrangement joins TRBV5-1 to TRBJ2-7, with no clear D. The germline V and J ends were trimmed by 1 base and 6 bases, with 14 bases remaining between them. The CDR3 has 14 residues. Germline V gene sequence: CDR1 SGHRS, CDR2 YFSETQ.